This T cell receptor (beta chain) emerged from a study of blood T cell repertoires in COVID-19. Study overall: Samples of COVID-19 (acute and convalescent) were obtained from the United States, Italy and Spain.

Enrolment of Seattle patients took place during active infection, and they were followed longitudinally. Authors' processing steps: Amplification with reference gene primers provided the estimates of nucleated cell counts. Produced via immunoSEQ multiplex PCR; TCRdb's table is partial and in-frame only. D and trimming were read from the DNA, whereas the V and J calls and clone size are those reported in that table. This sample yields just over 300,000 clones, of which approximately 89% are seen a single time; less than 2% belongs to the top ten. The CDR3 is made up of 14 amino acids. The germline CDR1 and CDR2 sequences are SEHNR and FQNEAQ (reference sequence). V was cut by 1 base and J by 7 bases, with 10 bases left in between.

The sequence came from a woman aged 25 to 39 with COVID-19, enrolled during active disease. The chain has TRBV7-9 and TRBJ1-4; a possible D gene is TRBD1 (5 bases). Sample: peripheral blood. The CDR3 DNA reads as TGTGCCAGCAGCTTAGGGACAACGACTGAAAAACTGTTTTTT. This gives the protein CASSLGTTTEKLFF.